Ten or more counts support the clone carrying this T cell receptor beta chain. No antigen is known for it. Diagnoses used clinical symptoms, serum thyroxine and TRAb, thyroid ultrasound and orbital computed tomography. The sample belongs to a study of T cells in Graves' hyperthyroidism and ophthalmopathy. Study information: At the time of initial diagnosis and before any treatment, peripheral blood was collected.

Germline CDR1 and CDR2: MDHEN and SYDVKM. The CDR3 runs to 16 residues. J was trimmed by 4 bases and V by 6 bases; bases with no gene match: 13. TCR beta CDR3 regions were amplified from RNA. Using the HTBI primer set, a first-round RT-PCR was run on the TCR CDR3. In TCRdb, the multiplex PCR reads were re-called with MiXCR into one record per CDR3 protein. The top ten hold about 3.9% of the sample, which has about 610,000 distinct CDR3 sequences, 14% to 15% seen once. Study-level findings and limits: Most thyroid clonotypes expanded above 0.001 were also detected in blood. Ophthalmopathy, which appeared later, was predicted by the model a median roughly 6.6 months before onset.

This clonotype was sampled from a woman between 35 and 50 years old with Graves' ophthalmopathy. V is TRBV28 and J is TRBJ2-5, with 8 bases identical to TRBD1. The source material was blood. The CDR3 bases are TGTGCCAGCAGCGGCAGGGGGCGGAATGGTTTAGAGACCCAGTACTTC. This translates into CASSGRGRNGLETQYF.